Listed below are T cell receptor beta chains from one sample, sequenced in a study of neurological immune-mediated disorders. TCRdb processed the 5' RACE reads anew with MiXCR; each CDR3 protein has one entry. The profile shows roughly 88,000 distinct CDR3 sequences, approximately 4% of them singletons. The sample consisted of PBMCs. These receptors originate from a woman in her forties or fifties with multiple sclerosis. CDR3s include the opening cysteine and the closing phenylalanine or tryptophan. D genes are given only for firm matches. For some rows the clone size is stated as once, few or many, or as a class when expanded; others skip it.

CDR3 length: 14; D gene: TRBD2; V gene: TRBV20-1; J gene: TRBJ2-7; clone size: many; CDR3 DNA: TGCAGTGCTAGGGGCGGGGGGATCTCCTACGAGCAGTACTTC; CDR3 protein: CSARGGGISYEQYF
CDR3 length: 14; D gene: NA; V gene: TRBV5-1; J gene: TRBJ2-6; clone size: many; CDR3 DNA: TGCGCCAGCAGCCTGCGTTCTGGGGCCAACGTCCTGACTTTC; CDR3 protein: CASSLRSGANVLTF
CDR3 length: 15; D gene: NA; V gene: TRBV6-2/TRBV6-3; J gene: TRBJ2-1; clone size: many; CDR3 DNA: TGTGCCAGCAGTTACCTAGGACAGAAATACAATGAGCAGTTCTTC; CDR3 protein: CASSYLGQKYNEQFF
CDR3 length: 12; D gene: NA; V gene: TRBV27; J gene: TRBJ2-7; clone size: many; CDR3 DNA: TGTGCCAGCACTACGGCAGGGGCCCGCCTTGTCTTC; CDR3 protein: CASTTAGARLVF
CDR3 length: 14; D gene: NA; V gene: TRBV20-1; J gene: TRBJ1-1; clone size: many; CDR3 DNA: TGCAGTGCAATCATAGACAGGTTGAACACTGAAGCTTTCTTT; CDR3 protein: CSAIIDRLNTEAFF
CDR3 length: 15; D gene: TRBD1; V gene: TRBV7-9; J gene: TRBJ1-2; clone size: many; CDR3 DNA: TGTGCCAGCAGCCAATTGGACAGGGATAGGGATGGCTACACCTTC; CDR3 protein: CASSQLDRDRDGYTF
CDR3 length: 15; D gene: NA; V gene: TRBV9; J gene: TRBJ2-1; clone size: many; CDR3 DNA: TGTGCCAGCAGCGTACCTTCGGGGCGCAAGAATGAGCAGTTCTTC; CDR3 protein: CASSVPSGRKNEQFF
CDR3 length: 14; D gene: NA; V gene: TRBV7-9; J gene: TRBJ2-7; clone size: many; CDR3 DNA: TGTGCCAGCAGCCTGAGCGGGCGCTCCTACGAGCAGTACTTC; CDR3 protein: CASSLSGRSYEQYF
CDR3 length: 16; D gene: NA; V gene: TRBV5-8; J gene: TRBJ1-2; clone size: many; CDR3 DNA: TGTGCCAGCAGCTTAGGTACAGGCGCGAGGGACTATGGCTACACCTTC; CDR3 protein: CASSLGTGARDYGYTF
CDR3 length: 12; D gene: TRBD1; V gene: TRBV2; J gene: TRBJ2-7; clone size: many; CDR3 DNA: TGTGCCAGTTCGACAGGGTCCTACGAGCAGTACTTC; CDR3 protein: CASSTGSYEQYF
CDR3 length: 13; D gene: NA; V gene: TRBV20-1; J gene: TRBJ1-2; clone size: many; CDR3 DNA: TGCAGTGCGATGGGAAACAGTGCCTATGGCTACACCTTC; CDR3 protein: CSAMGNSAYGYTF
CDR3 length: 13; D gene: TRBD1; V gene: TRBV5-1; J gene: TRBJ2-7; clone size: many; CDR3 DNA: TGCGCCAGCAGCGAGGACAGGGGCCACGAGCAGTACTTC; CDR3 protein: CASSEDRGHEQYF
CDR3 length: 14; D gene: NA; V gene: TRBV4-2; J gene: TRBJ1-2; clone size: many; CDR3 DNA: TGTGCCAGCAACTCAATCGGGAAGAACTATGGCTACACCTTC; CDR3 protein: CASNSIGKNYGYTF
CDR3 length: 15; D gene: TRBD2; V gene: TRBV7-2; J gene: TRBJ2-1; clone size: many; CDR3 DNA: TGTGCCAGCAGATTACTAGCGGGGGGGCCGAATGAGCAGTTCTTC; CDR3 protein: CASRLLAGGPNEQFF
CDR3 length: 15; D gene: TRBD1; V gene: TRBV20-1; J gene: TRBJ1-2; clone size: many; CDR3 DNA: TGCAGTGCTAGAGATCGGACAGGAGTTAACTATGGCTACACCTTC; CDR3 protein: CSARDRTGVNYGYTF
CDR3 length: 13; D gene: NA; V gene: TRBV6-6; J gene: TRBJ1-2; clone size: many; CDR3 DNA: TGTGCCAGCAGTAAACAGAGTAACTATGGCTACACCTTC; CDR3 protein: CASSKQSNYGYTF
CDR3 length: 14; D gene: TRBD2; V gene: TRBV19; J gene: TRBJ2-2; clone size: many; CDR3 DNA: TGTGCCAGCTCTAACCCGGGAGGGGCCGGGGAGCTGTTTTTT; CDR3 protein: CASSNPGGAGELFF
CDR3 length: 15; D gene: NA; V gene: TRBV11-2; J gene: TRBJ2-2; clone size: many; CDR3 DNA: TGTGCCAGCTCCATAAGGGGGGGGCCGGACGGGGAGCTGTTTTTT; CDR3 protein: CASSIRGGPDGELFF
CDR3 length: 20; D gene: NA; V gene: TRBV7-6; J gene: TRBJ2-5; clone size: many; CDR3 DNA: TGTGCCAGCAGCTTAGGATCATTGGCGGCCCGTGGAGTAAGACAAGAGACCCAGTACTTC; CDR3 protein: CASSLGSLAARGVRQETQYF
CDR3 length: 12; D gene: NA; V gene: TRBV12-3/TRBV12-4; J gene: TRBJ1-2; clone size: many; CDR3 DNA: TGTGCCAGCAGTTTCTCGGCGGCTGGCTACACCTTC; CDR3 protein: CASSFSAAGYTF
CDR3 length: 16; D gene: NA; V gene: TRBV7-2; J gene: TRBJ2-3; clone size: many; CDR3 DNA: TGTGCCAGCAGCCTCTTTGGGGCTAGGAAGGGTGATACGCAGTATTTT; CDR3 protein: CASSLFGARKGDTQYF
CDR3 length: 17; D gene: NA; V gene: TRBV7-9; J gene: TRBJ2-2; clone size: many; CDR3 DNA: TGTGCCAGCAGCTTAGGGGCCGGGACGGCGAACACCGGGGAGCTGTTTTTT; CDR3 protein: CASSLGAGTANTGELFF
CDR3 length: 14; D gene: NA; V gene: TRBV9; J gene: TRBJ1-6; clone size: many; CDR3 DNA: TGTGCCAGCAGCGTTGAACAGCTTAATTCACCCCTCCACTTT; CDR3 protein: CASSVEQLNSPLHF
CDR3 length: 11; D gene: NA; V gene: TRBV20-1; J gene: TRBJ1-4; clone size: many; CDR3 DNA: TGCAGTGCTAATGAGAGGGAAAAACTGTTTTTT; CDR3 protein: CSANEREKLFF
CDR3 length: 16; D gene: NA; V gene: TRBV2; J gene: TRBJ2-2; clone size: many; CDR3 DNA: TGTGCCAGCAGCCAATCGGGGGCCCGAAACACCGGGGAGCTGTTTTTT; CDR3 protein: CASSQSGARNTGELFF
CDR3 length: 14; D gene: NA; V gene: TRBV12-3/TRBV12-4; J gene: TRBJ2-5; clone size: NA; CDR3 DNA: TGTGCCAGCAGTTTCTTTTCGGGGCCTAAGACCCAGTACTTC; CDR3 protein: CASSFFSGPKTQYF